The rows below give T cell receptor beta chains drawn from one sample of a study of T cells in Graves' hyperthyroidism and ophthalmopathy. TCRdb passed the multiplex PCR reads through MiXCR, listing each CDR3 protein once. The table records some 650,000 distinct CDR3 sequences, 16% of them present only once. Sequencing was done on a sample of blood. The receptors here all came from a woman aged 40 to 50 with Graves' ophthalmopathy. The CDR3 runs from the conserved cysteine through the conserved F or W. A D gene is named only where the DNA matches it firmly. The size field is filled for only some rows; it gives once, few, many or a size class.

CDR3: CASSSNRGLSYNEQFF; DNA: TGTGCCAGCAGTTCCAACAGGGGCTTGTCCTACAATGAGCAGTTCTTC; size: -; V: TRBV6-9; J: TRBJ2-1; D: TRBD1
CDR3: CASSPGGTEQYF; DNA: TGCGCCAGCAGCCCAGGGGGGACCGAGCAGTACTTC; size: -; V: TRBV10-2; J: TRBJ2-7; D: -
CDR3: CASSRRDQGSNEQFF; DNA: TGTGCCAGCAGCCGCCGGGACCAGGGTAGCAATGAGCAGTTCTTC; size: many; V: TRBV11-2; J: TRBJ2-1; D: -
CDR3: CASSPSWTGGYTEAFF; DNA: TGTGCCAGCTCCCCTTCTTGGACAGGGGGGTACACTGAAGCTTTCTTT; size: -; V: TRBV18; J: TRBJ1-1; D: TRBD1
CDR3: CASSEDRAELFF; DNA: TGCGCCAGCAGCGAGGACAGGGCTGAACTGTTTTTT; size: many; V: TRBV5-1; J: TRBJ1-4; D: TRBD1
CDR3: CASSSGGQPNQPQHF; DNA: TGCGCCAGCAGCTCGGGGGGCCAGCCCAATCAGCCCCAGCATTTT; size: many; V: TRBV5-1; J: TRBJ1-5; D: -
CDR3: CASSQGTGLTGRSYEQYF; DNA: TGTGCCAGCAGTCAGGGGACAGGTTTGACCGGTCGCTCCTACGAGCAGTACTTC; size: many; V: TRBV12-3/TRBV12-4; J: TRBJ2-7; D: TRBD1
CDR3: CASSLYAGPSTDTQYF; DNA: TGTGCCAGCAGTTTGTATGCGGGACCTAGCACAGATACGCAGTATTTT; size: many; V: TRBV12-3/TRBV12-4; J: TRBJ2-3; D: -
CDR3: CASSQLKNAGRHTDTQYF; DNA: TGCGCCAGCAGCCAACTAAAGAACGCGGGGAGACACACAGATACGCAGTATTTT; size: -; V: TRBV4-1; J: TRBJ2-3; D: -
CDR3: CASSLMGALGCGYTF; DNA: TGTGCCAGCAGTTTAATGGGGGCGCTTGGCTGTGGCTACACCTTC; size: -; V: TRBV12-3/TRBV12-4; J: TRBJ1-2; D: -
CDR3: CASSYRVETQYF; DNA: TGTGCCAGCAGTTACAGGGTGGAGACCCAGTACTTC; size: few; V: TRBV6-6; J: TRBJ2-5; D: -
CDR3: CASSLAGPSYYGYTF; DNA: TGTGCCAGCAGCTTGGCAGGCCCGTCCTACTATGGCTACACCTTC; size: few; V: TRBV5-6; J: TRBJ1-2; D: -
CDR3: CASSQGWLASGTGELFF; DNA: TGTGCCAGCAGCCAAGGGTGGTTAGCTTCGGGGACCGGGGAGCTGTTTTTT; size: many; V: TRBV3-1; J: TRBJ2-2; D: -
CDR3: CASSTGPPSYEQFF; DNA: TGTGCCAGCAGTACAGGACCCCCTTCGTATGAGCAGTTCTTC; size: once; V: TRBV6-1; J: TRBJ2-1; D: -
CDR3: CAWTVGTGDYEQYF; DNA: TGTGCCTGGACCGTAGGGACAGGGGATTACGAGCAGTACTTC; size: -; V: TRBV30; J: TRBJ2-7; D: TRBD1
CDR3: CASSGTNYGYTF; DNA: TGCGCCAGCAGCGGGACAAACTATGGCTACACCTTC; size: many; V: TRBV5-1; J: TRBJ1-2; D: -
CDR3: CASGDTENTEAFF; DNA: TGTGCCAGCGGGGACACTGAGAACACTGAAGCTTTCTTT; size: many; V: TRBV6-1; J: TRBJ1-1; D: -
CDR3: CASSQVTGVLNEQYF; DNA: TGCGCCAGCAGCCAAGTAACAGGGGTTCTCAACGAGCAGTACTTC; size: -; V: TRBV4-1; J: TRBJ2-7; D: TRBD1
CDR3: CASSLSGDSYEQYF; DNA: TGCGCCAGCAGCTTGTCGGGCGACTCCTACGAGCAGTACTTC; size: -; V: TRBV5-1; J: TRBJ2-7; D: -
CDR3: CASSLIRGGANTEAFF; DNA: TGTGCCAGCAGTTTAATCAGAGGCGGGGCGAACACTGAAGCTTTCTTT; size: -; V: TRBV12-3/TRBV12-4; J: TRBJ1-1; D: -
CDR3: CASRGPGSGSSYEQYF; DNA: TGTGCCAGCAGGGGGCCGGGTAGCGGGAGCTCCTACGAGCAGTACTTC; size: many; V: TRBV28; J: TRBJ2-7; D: TRBD2
CDR3: CASSPSGGGEETQYF; DNA: TGTGCCAGCAGCCCAAGTGGCGGCGGCGAAGAGACCCAGTACTTC; size: many; V: TRBV28; J: TRBJ2-5; D: -
CDR3: CASSLGGLTTGELFF; DNA: TGTGCCAGCAGCTTGGGCGGACTAACAACCGGGGAGCTGTTTTTT; size: -; V: TRBV5-4; J: TRBJ2-2; D: -
CDR3: CASSTRPRAYNEQFF; DNA: TGTGCCAGCAGTACGAGGCCCAGGGCCTACAATGAGCAGTTCTTC; size: -; V: TRBV28; J: TRBJ2-1; D: -